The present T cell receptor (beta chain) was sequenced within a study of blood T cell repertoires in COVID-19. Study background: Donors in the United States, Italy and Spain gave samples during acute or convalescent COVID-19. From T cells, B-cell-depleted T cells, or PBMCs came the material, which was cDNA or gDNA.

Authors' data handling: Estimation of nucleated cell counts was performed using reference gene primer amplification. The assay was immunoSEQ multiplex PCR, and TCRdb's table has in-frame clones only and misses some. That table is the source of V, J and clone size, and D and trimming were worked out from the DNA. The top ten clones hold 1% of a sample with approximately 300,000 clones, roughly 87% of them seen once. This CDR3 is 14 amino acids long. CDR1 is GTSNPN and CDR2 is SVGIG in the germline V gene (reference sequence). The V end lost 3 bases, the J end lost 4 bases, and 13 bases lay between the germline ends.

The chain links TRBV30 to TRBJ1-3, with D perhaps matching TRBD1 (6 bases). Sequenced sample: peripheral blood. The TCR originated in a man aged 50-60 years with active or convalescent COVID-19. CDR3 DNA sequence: TGTGCCTGGAGACAAACAGGGACAGGAAACACCATATATTTT. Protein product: CAWRQTGTGNTIYF.